Given below is one TCR beta chain in context. The sample comes from a study of cytomegalovirus exposure and HLA in healthy donors. The PCR made use of 60 Vbeta and 13 Jbeta primers. Generated by immunoSEQ multiplex PCR, the TCRdb table keeps only in-frame clones and is missing some. Found here are about 150,000 clones, 80% of them singletons; the top ten hold 5.6%. Germline-derived CDR1 and CDR2 are ENHRY and SYGVKD. V shed 2 bases and J shed 3 bases, with 11 bases lying between them. The CDR3 covers 14 residues. The clonotype was recovered from a woman aged 40 to 49 in good health and CMV-seropositive. The chain uses TRBV10-3 and TRBJ2-7, with unresolved D. Sequencing used PBMCs. The chain's CDR3 is CAISEPVRVYEQYF. The DNA of the CDR3 is TGTGCCATCAGTGAGCCCGTTCGAGTCTACGAGCAGTACTTC.